What follows describes a single T cell receptor beta chain. The data originate from a study of T cells in tuberculosis. Thawed, overnight-rested PBMC were stained with GMM-loaded CD1B tetramer, viability dye and anti-CD3, then sorted. CD1B tetramers were loaded with Rhodococcus equi-derived C32 glucose monomycolate. The assay was immunoSEQ multiplex PCR, and TCRdb's table has in-frame clones only and misses some. The table has about 88,000 clones, approximately 91% seen once. The CDR3 is 16 residues long. The trim removed 1 base at V and 4 bases at J, leaving 8 bases unmatched. Germline-derived CDR1 and CDR2 are SGHAT and FQNNGV.

This TCR came from an adult woman with latent tuberculosis. The genes are TRBV11-2 and TRBJ2-5; 8 bases are a match to TRBD2. Sequencing was carried out using CD1b-GMM tetramer-negative cells sorted from PBMCs. CDR3 in amino acids: CASSLVRGGWSETQYF. CDR3 nucleotide sequence: TGTGCCAGCAGCTTAGTCCGGGGGGGCTGGTCAGAGACCCAGTACTTC.